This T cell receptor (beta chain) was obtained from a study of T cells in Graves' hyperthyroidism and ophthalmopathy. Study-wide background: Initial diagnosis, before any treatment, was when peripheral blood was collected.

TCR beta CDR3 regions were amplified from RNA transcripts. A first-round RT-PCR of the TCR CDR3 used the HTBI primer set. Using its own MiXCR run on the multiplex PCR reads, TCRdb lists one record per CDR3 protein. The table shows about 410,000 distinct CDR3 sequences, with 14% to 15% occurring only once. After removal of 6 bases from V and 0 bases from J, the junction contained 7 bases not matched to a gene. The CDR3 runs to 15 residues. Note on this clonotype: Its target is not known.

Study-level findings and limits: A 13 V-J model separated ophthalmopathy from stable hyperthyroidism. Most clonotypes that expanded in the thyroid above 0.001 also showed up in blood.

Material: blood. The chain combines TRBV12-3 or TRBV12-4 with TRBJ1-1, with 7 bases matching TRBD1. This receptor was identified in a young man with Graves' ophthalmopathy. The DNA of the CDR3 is TGTGCCAGCAGCCGAAGGGACAGCATGAACACTGAAGCTTTCTTT. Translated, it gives CASSRRDSMNTEAFF.